Here is one TCR beta chain with its context. This clone's antigen is unknown. No base qualities exist here, and no much larger clone lies one base off it. This sample is part of a study of CD8 T cells in Susac syndrome (dated by TCRdb to the late 2010s). Background on the whole study: Among the sequenced Susac syndrome patients, 5 or 6 had clinically active disease and eight were in clinical remission. Susac syndrome patients were therapy-naive, on corticosteroids (some also receiving IVIg), or on IVIg alone at blood withdrawal. Whether CD8+ T cell activation and differentiation in Susac syndrome was antigen driven was tested using repertoire sequencing. Study-level results and caveats: The number of individuals in the TCR sequencing and HLA analysis was acknowledged as relatively small. The CD4+ T cell repertoire of patients with Susac syndrome showed no detectable clonal expansion.

High-throughput TCR beta sequencing profiled peripheral blood CD8+ and CD4+ T cells from healthy donors, Susac syndrome patients and multiple sclerosis patients. The Susac syndrome patients fulfilled recently defined diagnostic criteria for definite or probable disease. CD8+ TEMRA cells were enriched by FACS, while bulk CD8+ and CD4+ T cells were purified by magnetic negative isolation. Blood was collected in EDTA tubes and processed within 24 hours, with PBMCs isolated through density gradient centrifugation. PBMCs intended for TCR sequencing were cryopreserved in liquid nitrogen and thawed later in a water bath at 37 degrees C. A purity of at least 90% was achieved for sorted or isolated CD4+, CD8+ and CD8+ TEMRA cells. RNA was extracted using the RNeasy kit, and roughly 0.5 to 1 microgram was reverse transcribed with random hexamers. The immunoSEQ multiplex PCR assay, covering 54 Vbeta and 13 Jbeta segments, was used to amplify TCR beta CDR3 regions. PCR amplification bias was corrected using a synthetic template baseline for primer optimization and computational correction. The paper's processing steps were these. Reads were assigned to V, D and J genes according to IMGT and analyzed in immunoSEQ Analyzer, with only productive sequences retained. To calculate clonality, Shannon entropy was normalized by log2 of the number of productive unique sequences and then subtracted from one. For each patient and control, public and private clones were evaluated within the 100 most prevalent clones. Clones were defined as Susac-specific if absent from the healthy and MS cohorts, from around 1,000 published viral clones and from other ImmuneACCESS disease sequences. TCRdb passed the public sequencing reads through fastp at Q25 and MiXCR, retaining productive beta sequences. Rows matching on CDR3 protein sequence are summarized as one entry with the most common DNA and genes. The V and J calls and clone size come from TCRdb's table, not from the authors' own analysis. The sample has around 170,000 distinct CDR3 sequences on record, 94% of them singletons. The ten largest clones represent 0.1% to 0.12% of the sample.

At the junction V is shortened by 9 bases and J by 0 bases, with 24 bases in between. The germline V gene supplies CDR1 SGHVT and CDR2 SQSDAQ. From cysteine to phenylalanine, the CDR3 is 18 amino acids long. Here the CDR3 DNA is all that survives: 54 bases in frame from base 1. The sequence joins TRBV7-4 to TRBJ2-1; the D gene is perhaps TRBD2, on 6 matching bases. The sequenced sample consisted of CD4+ T cells from PBMCs. This receptor was identified in a human donor with Susac syndrome. CDR3 region: CASVWRVDMDHSYNEQFF. The DNA sequence is given as TGTGCCAGTGTGTGGAGGGTCGATATGGATCACTCCTACAATGAGCAGTTCTTC. The full variable domain, with segments outside the CDR3 supplied by the reference TRBV7-4 and TRBJ2-1 proteins, appears as GAGVSQSPRYKVAKRGRDVALRCDSISGHVTLYWYRQTLGQGSEVLTYSQSDAQRDKSGRPSGRFSAERPERSVSTLKIQRTEQGDSAVYLCASVWRVDMDHSYNEQFFGPGTRLTVL.